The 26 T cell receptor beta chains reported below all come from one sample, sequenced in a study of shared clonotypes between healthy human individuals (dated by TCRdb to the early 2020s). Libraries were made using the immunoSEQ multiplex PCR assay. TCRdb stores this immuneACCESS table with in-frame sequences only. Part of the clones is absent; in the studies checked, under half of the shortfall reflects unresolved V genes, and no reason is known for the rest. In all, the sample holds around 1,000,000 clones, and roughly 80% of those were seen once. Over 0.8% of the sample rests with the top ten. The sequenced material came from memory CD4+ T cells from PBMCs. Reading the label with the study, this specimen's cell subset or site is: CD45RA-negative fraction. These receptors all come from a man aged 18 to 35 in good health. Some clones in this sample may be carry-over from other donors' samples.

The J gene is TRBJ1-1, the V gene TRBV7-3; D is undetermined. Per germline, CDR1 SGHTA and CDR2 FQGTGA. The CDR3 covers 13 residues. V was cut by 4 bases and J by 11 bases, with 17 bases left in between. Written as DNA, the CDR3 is TGTGCCAGCAGCTCAATGCGGGGTGGGAGGGCTTTCTTT. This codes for CASSSMRGGRAFF.

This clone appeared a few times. The CDR3 loop reads CSATPGGRESYGYTF. The CDR3 DNA reads TGCAGCGCCACCCCCGGCGGCAGGGAGAGCTATGGCTACACCTTC. The chain has TRBV29-1 and TRBJ1-2; a weak D match, TRBD1 (5 bases). Germline lookup yields CDR1 SQVTM and CDR2 ANQGSEA. The CDR3 has 15 residues. V was clipped by 7 bases and J by 4 bases, with 22 bases between them. Filled out from reference TRBV29-1 and TRBJ1-2, the complete variable domain reads SAVISQKPSRDICQRGTSLTIQCQVDSQVTMMFWYRQQPGQSLTLIATANQGSEATYESGFVIDKFPISRPNLTFSTLTVSNMSPEDSSIYLCSATPGGRESYGYTFGSGTRLTVV.

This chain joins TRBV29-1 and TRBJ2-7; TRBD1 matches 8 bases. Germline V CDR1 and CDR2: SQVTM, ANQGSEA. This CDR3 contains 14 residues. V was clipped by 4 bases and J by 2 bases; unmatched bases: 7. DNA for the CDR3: TGCAGCGTTGGGGCAGGGGGCAGGACCTACGAGCAGTACTTC. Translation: CSVGAGGRTYEQYF.

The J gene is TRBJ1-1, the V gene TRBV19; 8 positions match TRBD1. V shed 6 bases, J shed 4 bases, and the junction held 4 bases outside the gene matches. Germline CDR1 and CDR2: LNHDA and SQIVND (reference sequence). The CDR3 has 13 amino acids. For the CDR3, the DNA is TGTGCCAGTAGCCTTGACAGGGGCACTGAAGCTTTCTTT. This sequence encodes CASSLDRGTEAFF.

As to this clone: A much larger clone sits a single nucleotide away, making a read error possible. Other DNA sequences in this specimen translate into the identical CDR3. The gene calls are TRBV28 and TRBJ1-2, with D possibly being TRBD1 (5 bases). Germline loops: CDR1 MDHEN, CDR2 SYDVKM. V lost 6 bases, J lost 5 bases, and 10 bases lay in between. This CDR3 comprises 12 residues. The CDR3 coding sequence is TGTGCCAGCAGACCGGGGGGGTATGGCTACACCTTC. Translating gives CASRPGGYGYTF.

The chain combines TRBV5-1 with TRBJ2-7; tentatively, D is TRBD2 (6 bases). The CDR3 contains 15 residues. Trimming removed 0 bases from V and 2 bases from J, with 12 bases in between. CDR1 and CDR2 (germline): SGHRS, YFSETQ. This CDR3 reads CASSLGLAPPYEQYF. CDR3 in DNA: TGCGCCAGCAGCTTGGGGCTAGCGCCTCCCTACGAGCAGTACTTC.

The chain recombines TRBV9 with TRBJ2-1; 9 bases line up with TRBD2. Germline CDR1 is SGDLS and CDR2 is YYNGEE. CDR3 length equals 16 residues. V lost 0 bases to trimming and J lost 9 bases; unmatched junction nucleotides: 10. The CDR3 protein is CASSVDVRREGGEQFF. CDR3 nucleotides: TGTGCCAGCAGCGTAGATGTGCGGCGGGAGGGAGGTGAGCAGTTCTTC.

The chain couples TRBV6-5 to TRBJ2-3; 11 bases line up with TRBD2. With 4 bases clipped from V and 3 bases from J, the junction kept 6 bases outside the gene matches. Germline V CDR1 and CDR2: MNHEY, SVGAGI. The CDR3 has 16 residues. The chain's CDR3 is CASSSIAGGRTDTQYF. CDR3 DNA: TGTGCCAGCAGTTCTATAGCGGGGGGGAGGACAGATACGCAGTATTTT.

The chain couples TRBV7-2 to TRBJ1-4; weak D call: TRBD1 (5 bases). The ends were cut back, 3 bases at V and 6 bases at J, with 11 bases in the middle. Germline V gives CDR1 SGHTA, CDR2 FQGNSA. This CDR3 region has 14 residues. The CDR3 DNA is TGTGCCAGCAGCTTCCAGGGAGGAGATGAAAAACTGTTTTTT. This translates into CASSFQGGDEKLFF.

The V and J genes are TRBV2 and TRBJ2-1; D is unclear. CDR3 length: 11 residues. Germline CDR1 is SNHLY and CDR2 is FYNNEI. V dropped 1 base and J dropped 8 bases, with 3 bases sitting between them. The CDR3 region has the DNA TGTGCCAGCAGTGAAGTACATGAGCAGTTCTTC. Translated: CASSEVHEQFF.

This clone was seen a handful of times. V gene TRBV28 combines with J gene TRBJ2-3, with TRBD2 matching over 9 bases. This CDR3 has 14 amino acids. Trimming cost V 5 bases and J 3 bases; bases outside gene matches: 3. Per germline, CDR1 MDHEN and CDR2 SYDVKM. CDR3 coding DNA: TGTGCCAGCAGTGGGCTAGCGGGAACAGATACGCAGTATTTT. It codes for CASSGLAGTDTQYF.

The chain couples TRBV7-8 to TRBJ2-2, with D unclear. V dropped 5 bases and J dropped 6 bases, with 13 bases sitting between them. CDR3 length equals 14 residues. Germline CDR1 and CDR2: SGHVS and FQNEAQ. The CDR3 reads CASSQNSRAGELFF. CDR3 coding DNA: TGTGCCAGCAGCCAGAACAGTAGGGCCGGGGAGCTGTTTTTT.

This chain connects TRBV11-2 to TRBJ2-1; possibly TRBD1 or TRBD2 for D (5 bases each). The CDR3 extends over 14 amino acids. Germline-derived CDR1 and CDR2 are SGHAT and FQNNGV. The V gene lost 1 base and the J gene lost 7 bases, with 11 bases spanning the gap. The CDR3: CASSLGGNWNEQFF. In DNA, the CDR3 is TGTGCCAGCAGCTTAGGGGGGAATTGGAATGAGCAGTTCTTC.

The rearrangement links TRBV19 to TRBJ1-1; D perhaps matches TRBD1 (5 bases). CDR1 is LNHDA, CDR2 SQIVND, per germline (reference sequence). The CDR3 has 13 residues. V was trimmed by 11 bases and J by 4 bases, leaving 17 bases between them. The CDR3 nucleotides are TGTGCCTGCTTCAGGCCTGGGGGCACTGAAGCTTTCTTT. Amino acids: CACFRPGGTEAFF. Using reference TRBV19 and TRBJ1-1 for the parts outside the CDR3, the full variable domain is DGGITQSPKYLFRKEGQNVTLSCEQNLNHDAMYWYRQDPGQGLRLIYYSQIVNDFQKGDIAEGYSVSREKKESFPLTVTSAQKNPTAFYLCACFRPGGTEAFFGQGTRLTVV.

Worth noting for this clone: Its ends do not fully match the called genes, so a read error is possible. The CDR3 protein is CASSEGGGHGAYDTGELFF. The CDR3 DNA reads TGTGCCAGCAGCGAAGGGGGGGGGCATGGAGCCTATGACACCGGGGAGCTGTTTTTT. The gene calls are TRBV6-1 and TRBJ2-2; perhaps TRBD2 as D (7 bases). This CDR3 comprises 19 residues. CDR1 and CDR2 (germline): MNHNS, SASEGT.

The CDR3 sequence: CASSRASGTGVNNEQFF. CDR3 DNA sequence: TGTGCCAGCAGTCGGGCGTCCGGGACAGGGGTTAACAATGAGCAGTTCTTC. The chain couples TRBV27 to TRBJ2-1; 10 bases align to TRBD1. Germline CDR1 is MNHEY and CDR2 is SMNVEV (reference sequence). The CDR3 is 17 amino acids. V lost 5 bases, J lost 5 bases, and 12 bases stayed unmatched.

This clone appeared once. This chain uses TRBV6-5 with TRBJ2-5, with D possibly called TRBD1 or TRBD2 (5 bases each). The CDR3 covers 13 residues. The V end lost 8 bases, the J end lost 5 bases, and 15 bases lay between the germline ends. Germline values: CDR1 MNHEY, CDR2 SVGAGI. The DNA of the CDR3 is TGTGCCAGCGGGGCGGAGGCCGGGGAGACCCAGTACTTC. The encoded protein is CASGAEAGETQYF.

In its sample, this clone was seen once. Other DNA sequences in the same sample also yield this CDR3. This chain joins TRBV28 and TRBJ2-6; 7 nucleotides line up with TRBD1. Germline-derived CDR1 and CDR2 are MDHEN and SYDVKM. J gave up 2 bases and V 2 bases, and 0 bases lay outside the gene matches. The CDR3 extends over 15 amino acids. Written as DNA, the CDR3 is TGTGCCAGCAGTTTACAGGGGGCTGGGGCCAACGTCCTGACTTTC. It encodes CASSLQGAGANVLTF.

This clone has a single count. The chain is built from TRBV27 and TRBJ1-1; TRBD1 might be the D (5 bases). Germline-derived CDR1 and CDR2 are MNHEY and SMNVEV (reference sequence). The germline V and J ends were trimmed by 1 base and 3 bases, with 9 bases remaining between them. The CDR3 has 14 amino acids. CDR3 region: CASSLLGRDTEAFF. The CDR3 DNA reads TGTGCCAGCAGTTTATTGGGACGGGACACTGAAGCTTTCTTT.

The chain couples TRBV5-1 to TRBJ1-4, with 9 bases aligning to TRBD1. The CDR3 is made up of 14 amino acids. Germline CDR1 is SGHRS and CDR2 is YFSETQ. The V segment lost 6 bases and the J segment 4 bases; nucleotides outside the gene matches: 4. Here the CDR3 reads CASKGQGLNEKLFF. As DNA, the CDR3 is TGCGCCAGCAAGGGACAGGGACTTAATGAAAAACTGTTTTTT.

The chain's CDR3 is CASSPPIAYEQYF. The CDR3, as DNA: TGTGCCAGCAGTCCGCCGATAGCCTACGAGCAGTACTTC. The chain recombines TRBV28 with TRBJ2-7, with D uncertain. The V gene lost 5 bases and the J gene lost 2 bases, with 10 bases spanning the gap. This CDR3 is 13 amino acids long. Germline V CDR1 and CDR2: MDHEN, SYDVKM.

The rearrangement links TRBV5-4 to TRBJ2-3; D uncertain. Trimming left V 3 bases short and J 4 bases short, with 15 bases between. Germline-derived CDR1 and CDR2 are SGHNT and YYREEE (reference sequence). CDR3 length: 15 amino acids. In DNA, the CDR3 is TGTGCCAGCAGCTCGTCCCCGACCATGTCAGATACGCAGTATTTT. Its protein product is CASSSSPTMSDTQYF.

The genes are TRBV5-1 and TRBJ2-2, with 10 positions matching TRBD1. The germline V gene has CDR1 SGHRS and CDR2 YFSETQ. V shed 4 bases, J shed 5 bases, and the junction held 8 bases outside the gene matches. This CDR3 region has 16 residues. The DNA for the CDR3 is TGCGCCAGCAGCCGAACCGACAGGGGGCTGACCGGGGAGCTGTTTTTT. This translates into CASSRTDRGLTGELFF.

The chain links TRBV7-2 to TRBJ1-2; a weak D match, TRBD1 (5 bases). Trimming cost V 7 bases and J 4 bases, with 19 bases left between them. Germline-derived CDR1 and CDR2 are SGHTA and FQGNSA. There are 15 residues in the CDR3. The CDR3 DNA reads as TGTGCCAGCATCCCAAACCGGGGGGGATCCTATGGCTACACCTTC. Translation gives CASIPNRGGSYGYTF.

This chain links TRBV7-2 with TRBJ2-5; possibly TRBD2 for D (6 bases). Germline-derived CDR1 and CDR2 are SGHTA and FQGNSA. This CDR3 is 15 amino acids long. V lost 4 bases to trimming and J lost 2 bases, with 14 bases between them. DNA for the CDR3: TGTGCCAGCAGCTACCCCGGGACTCAGCAAGAGACCCAGTACTTC. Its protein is CASSYPGTQQETQYF.

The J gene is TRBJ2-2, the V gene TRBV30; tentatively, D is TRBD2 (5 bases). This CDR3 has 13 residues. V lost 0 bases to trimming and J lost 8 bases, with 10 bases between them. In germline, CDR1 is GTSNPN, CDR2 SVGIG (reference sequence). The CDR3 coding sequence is TGTGCCTGGAGTGTACGGGATGGGGGGGAGCTGTTTTTT. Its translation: CAWSVRDGGELFF.